This TCR beta chain derives from a study of blood T cell repertoires in COVID-19. Study-wide background: The United States, Italy and Spain were the sources of the acute and convalescent COVID-19 samples.

In the study's own analysis: Quantification of nucleated cells was approximated via reference gene primer amplification. The method was immunoSEQ multiplex PCR; TCRdb's version includes in-frame clones alone and lacks a portion of them. The V and J calls and clone size are taken from that table; D and trimming were inferred from the DNA. The sample records 250,000 to 300,000 clones, 80% to 90% being singletons. Germline V gene data show CDR1 as MGHDK and CDR2 as SYGVNS. V was cut by 1 base and J by 5 bases, with 12 bases left in between. This CDR3 contains 16 residues. Sequences were obtained from peripheral blood. V usage is TRBV25-1 and J usage is TRBJ1-6; D perhaps matches TRBD1 (6 bases). This sequence was found in a woman in her twenties or thirties with active or convalescent COVID-19. CDR3 protein: CASSEWLGQNNSPLHF. The CDR3, as DNA: TGTGCCAGCAGTGAATGGTTAGGACAGAATAATTCACCCCTCCACTTT.